This is a list of T cell receptor beta chains from one sample in a study of T cell responses to AZD1222 COVID-19 vaccine. Here immunoSEQ multiplex PCR was the method, and the copy in TCRdb shows in-frame clones only, minus some. Here the sample spans 90,000 to 150,000 clones, more than 70% being singletons. The starting material was peripheral blood, obtained 28 days after the second AZD1222 dose. The receptors were gathered from an adult who received the AZD1222 COVID-19 vaccine. The CDR3 runs from the conserved cysteine through the conserved F or W. Fields, in order: clone size, CDR3 length, J gene, D gene, V gene, CDR3 protein, CDR3 DNA. The D gene is left open where the match is weak. Size tells how often a clone was seen (once, few, many) or the class of an expanded clone, and some rows leave it out.

abundance: once
len: 15
j_gene: TRBJ2-3
d_gene: TRBD2
v_gene: TRBV7-9
CDR3aa: CASSRREGDTDTQYF
CDR3nt: TGTGCCAGCAGCCGCAGGGAGGGCGACACAGATACGCAGTATTTT

abundance: NA
len: 23
j_gene: TRBJ1-2
d_gene: TRBD1
v_gene: TRBV18
CDR3aa: CASSPIYVDGTGGSKPFDYGYTF
CDR3nt: TGTGCCAGCTCACCCATCTACGTTGACGGGACAGGGGGCAGTAAACCGTTCGACTATGGCTACACCTTC

abundance: NA
len: 11
j_gene: TRBJ2-7
d_gene: NA
v_gene: TRBV2
CDR3aa: CASSSSYEQYF
CDR3nt: TGTGCCAGCTCTTCCTCCTACGAGCAGTACTTC

abundance: NA
len: 16
j_gene: TRBJ2-3
d_gene: TRBD2
v_gene: TRBV27
CDR3aa: CASSPSTSGSTDTQYF
CDR3nt: TGTGCCAGCAGTCCCTCGACTAGCGGGAGTACAGATACGCAGTATTTT

abundance: NA
len: 15
j_gene: TRBJ2-2
d_gene: TRBD2
v_gene: TRBV13
CDR3aa: CASSWRLAGAGELFF
CDR3nt: TGTGCCAGCAGCTGGCGTTTGGCGGGAGCCGGGGAGCTGTTTTTT

abundance: NA
len: 16
j_gene: TRBJ1-3
d_gene: TRBD1
v_gene: TRBV28
CDR3aa: CASSSTGENSGNTIYF
CDR3nt: TGTGCCAGCAGTTCGACAGGGGAGAACTCTGGAAACACCATATATTTT

abundance: NA
len: 16
j_gene: TRBJ1-4
d_gene: NA
v_gene: TRBV3-1/TRBV3-2
CDR3aa: CASSQDEHPTNEKLFF
CDR3nt: TGTGCCAGCAGCCAAGATGAGCACCCAACTAATGAAAAACTGTTTTTT

abundance: few
len: 17
j_gene: TRBJ2-2
d_gene: NA
v_gene: TRBV7-9
CDR3aa: CASSFPKRTVHTGELFF
CDR3nt: TGTGCCAGCAGCTTCCCTAAGAGGACAGTCCACACCGGGGAGCTGTTTTTT

abundance: NA
len: 15
j_gene: TRBJ2-3
d_gene: TRBD2
v_gene: TRBV28
CDR3aa: CASSSSGRGADTQYF
CDR3nt: TGTGCCAGCAGCTCTAGCGGGAGAGGGGCAGATACGCAGTATTTT

abundance: once
len: 13
j_gene: TRBJ1-2
d_gene: TRBD1
v_gene: TRBV27
CDR3aa: CASSFTGVNGYTF
CDR3nt: TGTGCCAGCAGTTTTACAGGGGTCAATGGCTACACCTTC

abundance: NA
len: 16
j_gene: TRBJ2-3
d_gene: TRBD2
v_gene: TRBV2
CDR3aa: CASSDPLAGGPDTQYF
CDR3nt: TGTGCCAGCAGTGACCCACTAGCGGGGGGCCCAGATACGCAGTATTTT

abundance: NA
len: 16
j_gene: TRBJ2-3
d_gene: NA
v_gene: TRBV3-1/TRBV3-2
CDR3aa: CASSPTGTYRTDTQYF
CDR3nt: TGTGCCAGCAGCCCTACCGGGACGTACCGCACAGATACGCAGTATTTT

abundance: NA
len: 14
j_gene: TRBJ1-2
d_gene: NA
v_gene: TRBV18
CDR3aa: CASSPLGDNYGYTF
CDR3nt: TGTGCCAGCTCACCACTGGGTGACAACTATGGCTACACCTTC

abundance: NA
len: 18
j_gene: TRBJ1-2
d_gene: NA
v_gene: TRBV12-5
CDR3aa: CASGLVEVGAANNYGYTF
CDR3nt: TGTGCTAGTGGTTTGGTAGAGGTTGGGGCAGCTAATAACTATGGCTACACCTTC